This entry lists 17 T cell receptor delta chains sequenced from one sample in a study of gamma-delta chains in newborns, infants, children. TCRdb re-processed the reads using CATT. The sample contains about 3,800 delta-chain clones, around 0.56% of which appear only once. The specimen sequenced was blood. These receptors were taken from a child who was a newborn, infant or young child, either healthy, febrile or measles-vaccinated (not recorded which).

As regards this clone: A much larger clonotype is one base distant, so this may be a read error. This sequence joins TRDV2 and TRDJ3; 11 bases are shared with TRDD3. CDR3 size: 18 residues. Germline V gene data show CDR1 as GEAIGNYY and CDR2 as EKD. In DNA form, the CDR3 reads TGTGCCCGTGACAGTACTGGGGGATACTCCTGGGACACCCGACAGATGTTTTTC. Encoded protein: CARDSTGGYSWDTRQMFF.

A remark on this clone: It is likely a read error: a sequence one base away is far more abundant. This same CDR3 is encoded by further DNA sequences in the sample. The J gene is TRDJ3, the V gene TRDV2, with 8 bases aligning to TRDD3. Germline CDR1 GEAIGNYY, CDR2 EKD. Germline trimming cut 3 bases from V and 3 bases from J; bases unmatched to any gene: 12. The CDR3 length is 19 residues. For the CDR3, the DNA is TGTGCCTGTGACCCGACTGGGGGGTCGGAAAACTGGGACACCCGACAGATGTTTTTC. Translating it yields CACDPTGGSENWDTRQMFF.

A note on this clone: With a much larger clone just one base away, this may be a read error. The sample carries other DNA sequences with the same CDR3. The chain combines TRDV1 with TRDJ2; the match to TRDD3 covers 10 bases. This CDR3 has 26 residues. Germline CDR1 reads TSWWSYY; CDR2 reads QGS. DNA for the CDR3: TGTGCTCTTGGGGAAATGAGGGGAGTTCTTCCCTCGGCTACGGGGGATACGCGTATCCGGACGGCACAACTCTTTTTT. Protein product: CALGEMRGVLPSATGDTRIRTAQLFF.

Of note for this clone: This DNA's translation differs at residue 3 from TCRdb's protein, which comes from a much larger clone; a read error is likely, and the protein shown is translated from the DNA. The chain carries TRDV2 and TRDJ3, with 9 bases aligning to TRDD3. From germline, CDR1 is GEAIGNYY and CDR2 EKD. The CDR3 covers 18 residues. The chain's CDR3 is CAWDTWGIDSWDTRQMFF. The CDR3 region has the DNA TGTGCCTGGGACACCTGGGGGATCGACTCCTGGGACACCCGACAGATGTTTTTC.

This clone is categorized as medium-sized. This chain uses TRDV2 with TRDJ3, with TRDD3 matching 13 bases. Germline CDR1 and CDR2: GEAIGNYY and EKD. This CDR3 region has 18 residues. V lost 7 bases to trimming and J lost 0 bases; unmatched junction nucleotides: 5. The CDR3 DNA follows: TGTGCCTGGACTGGGGGATACGCAAGCTCCTGGGACACCCGACAGATGTTTTTC. Its protein product is CAWTGGYASSWDTRQMFF.

This clone is judged large. V and J are TRDV2 and TRDJ3, with D possibly being TRDD3 (6 bases). The CDR3 has 18 amino acids. The germline V gene encodes CDR1 GEAIGNYY and CDR2 EKD. Trimming removed 1 base at V and 0 bases at J, with 12 bases between. DNA for the CDR3: TGTGCCTGTGACACAGGGGATTTAGGCTCCTGGGACACCCGACAGATGTTTTTC. Its protein is CACDTGDLGSWDTRQMFF.

Turning to this clone: This is likely an artifact of a read error, given a far larger clone one base away. Other DNA sequences in the sample encode the same CDR3. The V call is TRDV2, the J call TRDJ2; 8 nucleotides agree with TRDD3. The CDR3 is made up of 14 amino acids. CDR1 is GEAIGNYY and CDR2 is EKD in the germline V gene. CDR3 sequence (DNA): TGTGCCTGCGACAGGGGATACTGGACAGCACAACTCTTCTTT. Translation gives CACDRGYWTAQLFF.

As for this clone: This sequence may be a read error, since a much larger clone differs from it by one base. This same CDR3 is encoded by further DNA sequences in the sample. The gene calls are TRDV2 and TRDJ3; D is perhaps TRDD3 (5 bases). Germline V gene data show CDR1 as GEAIGNYY and CDR2 as EKD. The CDR3 is 18 residues long. CDR3 nucleotides: TGTGCCTGTGACACCGGATGGTCTAGCTCCTGGGACACCCGACAGATGTTTTTT. This translates into CACDTGWSSSWDTRQMFF.

By sample share, this clone is medium-sized. Other DNA sequences from this sample encode an identical CDR3 as well. The chain links TRDV2 to TRDJ3; 9 nucleotides match TRDD3. Per germline, CDR1 GEAIGNYY and CDR2 EKD. Losses at the gene ends were 3 bases for V and 0 bases for J; bases not matched to a gene: 11. The CDR3 is made up of 20 amino acids. The CDR3 bases are TGTGCCTGTGACCCTGTACTGGGGGACATTAGCTCCTGGGACACCCGACAGATGTTTTTC. Amino acids: CACDPVLGDISSWDTRQMFF.

Comment on this clone: A much larger clone differs from this one at a single base, so this may be a read error. This rearrangement joins TRDV2 to TRDJ3, with TRDD3 matching over 11 bases. Germline V gene sequence: CDR1 GEAIGNYY, CDR2 EKD. The CDR3 runs 22 residues. The CDR3, as DNA: TGTGCCCGTGACACCGTGAGGGGAATTACTGGGGGATACTCCTGGGACACCCGACAGATGTTTTTC. Amino acids: CARDTVRGITGGYSWDTRQMFF.

Remarks on this clone: This likely stems from a read error, as it lies one base from a far larger clone. Other DNA sequences of this sample code for an identical CDR3. The CDR3 loop is CACDWGTAQLFF. Written as DNA, the CDR3 is TGTGCCTGCGACTGGGGGACAGCACAACTCTTCTTT. The V gene is TRDV2, the J gene TRDJ2, with TRDD3 matching 7 bases. This CDR3 contains 12 residues. CDR1 is GEAIGNYY, CDR2 EKD, per germline. V dropped 7 bases and J dropped 4; count of bases not matched to a gene: 2.

Note on this clone: The TCRdb protein, from a much larger clone, departs from this DNA's translation at residue 11, likely by read error; the protein shown derives from the DNA. DNA for the CDR3: TGTGCCTGTGACACCTGGGGGATAAGCTCCCGGGACACCCGACAGATGTTTTTC. It translates to CACDTWGISSRDTRQMFF. This chain connects TRDV2 to TRDJ3, with 9 bases lining up with TRDD3. This CDR3 is 18 amino acids long. Germline-derived CDR1 and CDR2 are GEAIGNYY and EKD.

This clone is judged large. The same CDR3 is also encoded by other DNA sequences in this sample. The chain combines TRDV2 with TRDJ3; 13 nucleotides agree with TRDD3. Germline CDR1 is GEAIGNYY and CDR2 is EKD. Trimming at V came to 3 bases and at J to 0 bases, leaving 7 bases not matched to a gene. The CDR3 runs to 20 residues. CDR3 in DNA: TGTGCCTGTGACGTACTGGGGGATACGGTGATCTCCTGGGACACCCGACAGATGTTTTTC. This gives the protein CACDVLGDTVISWDTRQMFF.

Note on this clone: A single base is all that separates this from a far larger clone, so a read error is likely. Within the sample, other DNA sequences also encode this same CDR3. The chain recombines TRDV2 with TRDJ3; unclear D gene. This CDR3 contains 19 residues. Germline V lookup: CDR1 GEAIGNYY, CDR2 EKD. The CDR3 nucleotides read TGTGCCTGCGACACCGGCCGGATTCGACGCTCCTGGGACACCCGACAGATGTTTTTC. Encoded protein: CACDTGRIRRSWDTRQMFF.

As for this clone: A read error may explain this, as a much larger clone is one base away. The sample carries other DNA sequences with the same CDR3. The rearrangement links TRDV3 to TRDJ1, with 12 bases identical to TRDD3. Germline V CDR1 and CDR2: TVYSNPD, GDNSRS (reference sequence). The CDR3 has 19 amino acids. Trimming removed 2 bases from V and 0 bases from J; junction bases left unmatched: 16. As DNA, the CDR3 is TGTGCCTTTGCGGTGGCTCCACTGGGGGATACCAAGAACACCGATAAACTCATCTTT. This gives the protein CAFAVAPLGDTKNTDKLIF.

This clone is deemed large (0.1 to 1%). Different DNA sequences within this sample yield the same CDR3. The V gene is TRDV2, the J gene TRDJ2, with 9 nucleotides matching TRDD3. CDR1 and CDR2 from the germline V gene are GEAIGNYY and EKD. The CDR3 has 19 amino acids. The V gene end was trimmed by 3 bases and the J gene end by 0 bases; junction bases not matched to a gene: 13. The chain's CDR3 is CACDPVLGDFFALTAQLFF. The CDR3 region has the DNA TGTGCCTGTGACCCCGTACTGGGGGACTTTTTCGCTTTGACAGCACAACTCTTCTTT.

This clone is labeled as medium-sized. Other DNA sequences in this specimen translate into the identical CDR3. The chain recombines TRDV2 with TRDJ1, with TRDD3 matching over 8 bases. The germline V gene encodes CDR1 GEAIGNYY and CDR2 EKD. This CDR3 region has 15 residues. With V trimmed by 2 bases and J by 3 bases, 7 bases remained unmatched. Here the CDR3 DNA reads TGTGCCTGTGACAGAGGGATACGCGATGCCGATAAACTCATCTTT. It yields the protein CACDRGIRDADKLIF.